This is a list of T cell receptor beta chains from one sample in a study of PD-1 blockade in classical Hodgkin lymphoma. The table came from immunoSEQ multiplex PCR; TCRdb's copy has only in-frame clones and leaves some out. The table has 25,000 to 30,000 clones, less than 85% seen once. Specimen: CD4+ T cells from blood, collected before the fourth cycle of nivolumab. The receptors originated from a human donor with classical Hodgkin lymphoma. The CDR3 runs from the conserved cysteine through the conserved F or W. Each record gives: J gene, clone size, V gene, D gene, CDR3 protein, CDR3 DNA. A D gene is named only where the DNA matches it firmly. The size of a clone is reported for some rows only, either as once, few or many, or as a class for expanded clones.

J: TRBJ2-7; size: few; V: TRBV5-4; D: TRBD2; CDR3: CASSYGGSDPYEQYF; DNA: TGTGCCAGCAGCTACGGCGGGAGTGACCCCTACGAGCAGTACTTC
J: TRBJ1-4; size: -; V: TRBV28; D: -; CDR3: CASSRGVPEKLFF; DNA: TGTGCCAGCAGTAGGGGGGTGCCAGAAAAACTGTTTTTT
J: TRBJ1-1; size: -; V: TRBV11-2; D: TRBD1; CDR3: CASSYPGQGNTEAFF; DNA: TGTGCCAGCAGCTACCCGGGACAGGGGAACACTGAAGCTTTCTTT
J: TRBJ1-2; size: -; V: TRBV30; D: -; CDR3: CAWSKGQGISGDGYTF; DNA: TGTGCCTGGAGTAAGGGTCAGGGGATAAGTGGAGATGGCTACACCTTC
J: TRBJ1-5; size: -; V: TRBV2; D: -; CDR3: CASGASGNQPQHF; DNA: TGTGCCAGCGGAGCGAGTGGCAATCAGCCCCAGCATTTT
J: TRBJ1-1; size: few; V: TRBV29-1; D: TRBD1; CDR3: CSVPRTSGGTEAFF; DNA: TGCAGCGTTCCCCGGACCTCAGGGGGCACTGAAGCTTTCTTT
J: TRBJ1-2; size: -; V: TRBV29-1; D: -; CDR3: CSVERGNYGYTF; DNA: TGCAGCGTTGAAAGAGGGAACTATGGCTACACCTTC
J: TRBJ2-3; size: -; V: TRBV6-6; D: -; CDR3: CASRRGDSTDTQYF; DNA: TGTGCCAGCAGGAGGGGGGACAGCACAGATACGCAGTATTTT
J: TRBJ2-2; size: -; V: TRBV19; D: -; CDR3: CASSSGAGTGELFF; DNA: TGTGCCAGTAGTTCGGGGGCAGGGACCGGGGAGCTGTTTTTT
J: TRBJ2-3; size: -; V: TRBV5-4; D: -; CDR3: CASSLSSSTDTQYF; DNA: TGTGCCAGCAGCTTGTCCTCCTCCACAGATACGCAGTATTTT
J: TRBJ1-5; size: -; V: TRBV5-1; D: -; CDR3: CASSLGGDQPQHF; DNA: TGCGCCAGCAGCTTGGGGGGGGATCAGCCCCAGCATTTT
J: TRBJ2-3; size: -; V: TRBV5-6; D: -; CDR3: CASSLARITDTQYF; DNA: TGTGCCAGCAGCTTAGCTAGAATCACAGATACGCAGTATTTT
J: TRBJ2-3; size: -; V: TRBV5-1; D: -; CDR3: CASSRIPSGVGTDTQYF; DNA: TGCGCCAGCAGCCGGATACCCTCAGGGGTAGGGACAGATACGCAGTATTTT
J: TRBJ1-1; size: -; V: TRBV7-9; D: TRBD1; CDR3: CASSRDSMNTEAFF; DNA: TGTGCCAGCAGCCGGGACAGCATGAACACTGAAGCTTTCTTT
J: TRBJ2-3; size: -; V: TRBV7-2; D: -; CDR3: CASSLDSVLVVDYF; DNA: TGTGCCAGCAGCTTAGATTCTGTCCTGGTCGTCGATTATTTT
J: TRBJ2-7; size: -; V: TRBV30; D: -; CDR3: CALSKGGKFYEQYF; DNA: TGTGCCTTGTCGAAGGGCGGGAAATTCTACGAGCAGTACTTC
J: TRBJ2-7; size: -; V: TRBV7-9; D: -; CDR3: CASSLTELYEQYF; DNA: TGTGCCAGCAGCTTGACAGAACTCTACGAGCAGTACTTC
J: TRBJ1-1; size: -; V: TRBV28; D: TRBD1; CDR3: CASEGGGYSWNTEAFF; DNA: TGTGCCAGCGAAGGAGGGGGCTATAGTTGGAACACTGAAGCTTTCTTT
J: TRBJ2-1; size: -; V: TRBV4-1; D: -; CDR3: CASSQGRGYTTYNEQFF; DNA: TGCGCCAGCAGCCAAGGGAGAGGTTATACGACCTACAATGAGCAGTTCTTC
J: TRBJ2-5; size: -; V: TRBV5-4; D: TRBD2; CDR3: CASSRTSGNQETQYF; DNA: TGTGCCAGCAGCAGGACTAGCGGTAATCAAGAGACCCAGTACTTC
J: TRBJ2-7; size: -; V: TRBV4-3; D: TRBD1; CDR3: CASREGQTDRAELEQYF; DNA: TGCGCCAGCAGAGAGGGACAAACCGACAGGGCCGAGTTGGAGCAGTACTTC
J: TRBJ2-3; size: -; V: TRBV19; D: TRBD2; CDR3: CASSRSGSSLPDTQYF; DNA: TGTGCCAGTAGTCGTAGCGGGAGCAGTCTCCCAGATACGCAGTATTTT